What follows is one T cell receptor (beta chain) and its context. The germline gives CDR1 SGHAT, CDR2 FQNNGV. V lost 2 bases and J lost 4, with 18 bases in between. The length of the CDR3 is 17 residues. In the original processing: Scientists estimated how many nucleated cells there were by amplifying reference gene primers. Clones were read by immunoSEQ multiplex PCR, and TCRdb kept only the in-frame ones, dropping some. The V and J calls and clone size are taken from that table; D and trimming were inferred from the DNA. Among about 98,000 clones listed, approximately 82% were seen once. This entry belongs to a study of blood T cell repertoires in COVID-19. The wider study: T cells, B-cell-depleted T cells, or PBMCs provided the cDNA or gDNA that served as material.

The chain carries TRBV11-2 and TRBJ2-1; D perhaps matches TRBD1 (6 bases). The receptor's source is a man aged 70 or older with active or convalescent COVID-19. Sequenced: peripheral blood. The DNA for the CDR3 is TGTGCCAGCAGCTTATCGGTGCAGGGGCCGGTTTACAATGAGCAGTTCTTC. It translates to CASSLSVQGPVYNEQFF.